One sample yielded the 10 T cell receptor beta chains listed below, sequenced in a study of blood T cell repertoires in COVID-19. Clones were sequenced by immunoSEQ multiplex PCR, and TCRdb holds only the in-frame ones, with some missing. The sample carries tens of thousands of clones, 75% to 90% recorded once. What was sequenced was peripheral blood. These receptors were obtained from an elderly woman with active or convalescent COVID-19.

This rearrangement joins TRBV9 to TRBJ1-4; TRBD1 agrees at 7 bases. In germline, CDR1 is SGDLS, CDR2 YYNGEE. The CDR3 runs to 15 residues. The V segment lost 2 bases and the J segment 8 bases; nucleotides outside the gene matches: 9. The CDR3 sequence is CASSVTGAIQEKLFF. The CDR3 DNA sequence: TGTGCCAGCAGCGTTACAGGGGCCATTCAGGAAAAACTGTTTTTT.

V usage is TRBV28 and J usage is TRBJ1-6; D call uncertain. Trimming cost V 7 bases and J 9 bases, with 13 bases left between them. The length of the CDR3 is 13 residues. Germline CDR1 and CDR2: MDHEN and SYDVKM. The CDR3 DNA reads as TGTGCCAGCAACAAGTCGGGGAGTTCACCCCTCCACTTT. It codes for CASNKSGSSPLHF.

The genes are TRBV5-1 and TRBJ2-3; 8 nucleotides align to TRBD1. CDR3 size: 14 residues. With 4 bases clipped from V and 4 bases from J, the junction kept 5 bases outside the gene matches. Germline V lookup: CDR1 SGHRS, CDR2 YFSETQ. For the CDR3, the DNA is TGCGCCAGCAGCGCCGCAGGGGGCCCAGATACGCAGTATTTT. Protein: CASSAAGGPDTQYF.

This chain links TRBV7-2 with TRBJ2-3; 10 bases map to TRBD1. Germline CDR1 is SGHTA and CDR2 is FQGNSA. V was clipped by 0 bases and J by 4 bases; unmatched bases: 7. This CDR3 spans 17 amino acids. The CDR3: CASSLAGQGSPSDTQYF. In nucleotides, the CDR3 is TGTGCCAGCAGCTTAGCGGGACAGGGGTCCCCTTCAGATACGCAGTATTTT.

In this sample, this clone turned up once. This chain joins TRBV5-1 and TRBJ2-7, with D perhaps matching TRBD1 (5 bases). With 4 bases removed from V and 2 bases from J, the gap between germline ends came to 10 bases. This CDR3 is 13 amino acids long. Per germline, CDR1 SGHRS and CDR2 YFSETQ. The CDR3 nucleotides are TGCGCCAGCAGCCCAGACAGCCCCTACGAGCAGTACTTC. Its translation is CASSPDSPYEQYF.

This clone was seen more than once but under ten times. The chain carries TRBV5-1 and TRBJ2-1; maybe TRBD2 (6 bases). CDR1 is SGHRS and CDR2 is YFSETQ in the germline V gene. The CDR3 runs to 15 residues. Deletions cut 3 bases from V and 2 bases from J, with 12 bases between. In DNA, the CDR3 is TGCGCCAGCAGCTCGGACGGGAGTCCCTACAATGAGCAGTTCTTC. Its translation: CASSSDGSPYNEQFF.

J is TRBJ2-7 and V is TRBV6-5; D gene uncertain. Trimming shortened V by 2 bases and J by 2 bases, and 10 bases separated the two germline ends. The CDR3 is made up of 14 amino acids. CDR1 is MNHEY, CDR2 SVGAGI, per germline. The CDR3 sequence is CASSYATETYEQYF. For the CDR3, the DNA is TGTGCCAGCAGTTACGCAACAGAAACCTACGAGCAGTACTTC.

V and J are TRBV19 and TRBJ1-6; TRBD1 might be the D (5 bases). This CDR3 has 13 amino acids. Germline V CDR1 and CDR2: LNHDA, SQIVND (reference sequence). V was shortened by 6 bases and J by 8 bases, with 11 bases between the two germline ends. The CDR3 coding sequence is TGTGCCAGTAGCCCCTCGGGGGATTCACCCCTCCACTTT. This encodes CASSPSGDSPLHF.

This clone was detected only once. This CDR3 is CASSEAWRGLSEAFF. The DNA for the CDR3 is TGTGCCAGCAGTGAAGCGTGGAGAGGGTTGAGTGAAGCTTTCTTT. The chain recombines TRBV6-1 with TRBJ1-1; D is uncertain. From germline, CDR1 is MNHNS and CDR2 SASEGT. Trimming left V 0 bases short and J 7 bases short, with 15 bases between. The CDR3 extends over 15 amino acids.

The chain combines TRBV4-3 with TRBJ2-1; D gene unclear. This CDR3 has 13 residues. Trimming pared 1 base from V and 11 bases from J, leaving 12 bases between. Germline CDR1 LGHNA, CDR2 YSLEER. The CDR3 bases are TGCGCCAGCAGCCAAGTCGGGTACTCGAAGCAGTTCTTC. Translated, it gives CASSQVGYSKQFF.